This TCR beta chain was observed in a study of blood T cell repertoires in COVID-19. Study as a whole: The study drew acute and convalescent COVID-19 samples from the United States, Italy and Spain. Nucleic acid was either cDNA or gDNA, and it came from T cells, B-cell-depleted T cells, or PBMCs.

Authors' analysis steps: Reference gene primer amplification yielded estimated nucleated cell counts. Measured with immunoSEQ multiplex PCR; TCRdb has only the in-frame clones, and not every one. V and J calls and clone size are given by that table; D and trimming were obtained from the DNA. The sample records about 220,000 clones, more than 70% being singletons. Deletions cut 2 bases from V and 4 bases from J, with 7 bases between. Germline V gene lookup returns CDR1 SGHDT and CDR2 YYEEEE. This CDR3 region has 12 residues. Sample: peripheral blood. This rearrangement joins TRBV5-6 to TRBJ2-7; tentatively, D is TRBD2 (5 bases). The receptor was derived from a human donor in a cohort sampled during active COVID-19. CDR3 coding DNA: TGTGCCAGCAGCTTACTAGAATACGAGCAGTACTTC. The encoded protein is CASSLLEYEQYF.